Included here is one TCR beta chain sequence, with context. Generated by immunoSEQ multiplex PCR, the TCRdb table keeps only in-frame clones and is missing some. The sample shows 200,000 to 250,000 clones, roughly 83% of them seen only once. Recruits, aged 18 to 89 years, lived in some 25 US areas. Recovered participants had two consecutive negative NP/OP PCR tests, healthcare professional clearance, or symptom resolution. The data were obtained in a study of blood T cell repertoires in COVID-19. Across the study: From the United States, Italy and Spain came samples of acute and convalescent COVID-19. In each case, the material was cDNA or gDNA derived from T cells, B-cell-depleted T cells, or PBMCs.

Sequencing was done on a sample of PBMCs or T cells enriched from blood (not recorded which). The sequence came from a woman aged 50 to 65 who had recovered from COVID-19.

The CDR3 sequence: CASSSGGTGFTGELFF. DNA of the CDR3: TGTGCCAGCAGCTCCGGGGGGACAGGGTTCACCGGGGAGCTGTTTTTT. The V gene is TRBV7-9, the J gene TRBJ2-2, with TRBD1 identical over 9 bases. V dropped 4 bases and J dropped 4; count of bases not matched to a gene: 7. This CDR3 contains 16 residues. The V gene's germline CDR1 is SEHNR and CDR2 FQNEAQ (reference sequence).